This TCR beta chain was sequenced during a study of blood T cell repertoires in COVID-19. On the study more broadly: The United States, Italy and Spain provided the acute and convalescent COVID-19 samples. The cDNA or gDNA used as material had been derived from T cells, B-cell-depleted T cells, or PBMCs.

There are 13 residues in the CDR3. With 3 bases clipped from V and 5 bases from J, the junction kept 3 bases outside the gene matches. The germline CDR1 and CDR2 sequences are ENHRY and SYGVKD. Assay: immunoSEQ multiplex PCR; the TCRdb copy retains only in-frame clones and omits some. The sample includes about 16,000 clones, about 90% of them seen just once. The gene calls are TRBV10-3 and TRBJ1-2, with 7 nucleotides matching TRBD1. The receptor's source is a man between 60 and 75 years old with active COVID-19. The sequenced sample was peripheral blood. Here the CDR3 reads CAISEDRAYGYTF. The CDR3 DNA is TGTGCCATCAGTGAAGACAGGGCGTATGGCTACACCTTC.